The 22 T cell receptor beta chains reported below all come from one sample, sequenced in a study of glioma-infiltrating T cells after dendritic cell vaccination. Assay used: immunoSEQ multiplex PCR; TCRdb lists only in-frame clones, some missing. This table has 95,000 or so clones, around 85% appearing once. This material consisted of blood, taken before dendritic cell vaccination. The receptors stem from a human donor with glioblastoma.

This clone has just one count. V and J are TRBV18 and TRBJ1-1; the D gene is possibly TRBD1 (5 bases). Germline CDR1 and CDR2: KGHSH and LQKENI. The V gene lost 0 bases and the J gene lost 1 base, with 9 bases spanning the gap. This CDR3 contains 15 residues. In DNA form, the CDR3 reads TGTGCCAGCTCACCACCGGAGGGGCCGAACACTGAAGCTTTCTTT. Its translation is CASSPPEGPNTEAFF.

The gene calls are TRBV7-9 and TRBJ1-2; 7 nucleotides align to TRBD1. The CDR3 totals 14 residues. The V gene end was trimmed by 5 bases and the J gene end by 1 base; junction bases not matched to a gene: 4. Per the germline V gene, CDR1 is SEHNR and CDR2 is FQNEAQ (reference sequence). CDR3 in DNA: TGTGCCAGCAGCCCAGGACAGGTTAACTATGGCTACACCTTC. It encodes CASSPGQVNYGYTF.

J is TRBJ2-5 and V is TRBV12-5; D is uncertain. The J call could be wrong; TRBJ2-7 is a better fit for the DNA end. The length of the CDR3 is 12 residues. CDR1 LGHNT and CDR2 FRNRAP come from the germline V gene. CDR3: CASGLSSYEQYF. CDR3 in DNA: TGTGCTAGTGGCCTTTCCTCCTACGAGCAGTACTTC.

The chain carries TRBV30 and TRBJ1-4; TRBD1 matches 8 bases. This CDR3 spans 12 amino acids. CDR1 is GTSNPN, CDR2 SVGIG, per germline (reference sequence). V lost 7 bases and J lost 8; bases outside the gene matches: 6. The CDR3: CALDREGEKLFF. CDR3 DNA sequence: TGTGCCTTGGACAGGGAAGGGGAAAAACTGTTTTTT.

V usage is TRBV4-1 and J usage is TRBJ2-5, with 7 positions matching TRBD1. The CDR3 spans 15 residues. V trimming: 2 bases; J trimming: 0 bases; junction bases outside the gene matches: 3. Germline CDR1 and CDR2: MGHRA and YSYEKL. The CDR3: CASSQLTGNQETQYF. The CDR3 coding sequence is TGCGCCAGCAGCCAACTGACAGGGAACCAAGAGACCCAGTACTTC.

This clone has a single count. The rearrangement links TRBV4-1 to TRBJ2-7; tentative D call: TRBD2 (6 bases). The germline gives CDR1 MGHRA, CDR2 YSYEKL. Trimming took 4 bases from V and 5 from J, leaving 18 bases between them. This CDR3 is 15 amino acids long. The CDR3 loop reads CASSPRDGLGDEQYF. As DNA, the CDR3 is TGCGCCAGCAGCCCGCGGGACGGCCTTGGCGACGAGCAGTACTTC.

The chain couples TRBV5-1 to TRBJ2-2; 8 positions match TRBD1. The CDR3 runs to 15 residues. Germline V lookup: CDR1 SGHRS, CDR2 YFSETQ. J was trimmed by 4 bases and V by 6 bases; bases with no gene match: 8. The CDR3 coding sequence is TGCGCCAGCACCCGACAGGGGATACGCACCGGGGAGCTGTTTTTT. It is translated as CASTRQGIRTGELFF.

The chain carries TRBV18 and TRBJ2-5; 7 positions agree with TRBD2. The closer fit of TRBJ2-7 to the DNA end suggests the J call may be wrong. Germline CDR1 and CDR2: KGHSH and LQKENI. The CDR3 length is 14 residues. The CDR3 protein is CASSPGGGPYEQYF. In DNA form, the CDR3 reads TGTGCCAGCTCACCAGGGGGAGGGCCCTACGAGCAGTACTTC.

The table lists this clone with a count of one. V and J are TRBV19 and TRBJ1-1; D is possibly TRBD1 (6 bases). This CDR3 has 13 residues. V dropped 7 bases and J dropped 8 bases, with 17 bases sitting between them. Germline V gene sequence: CDR1 LNHDA, CDR2 SQIVND (reference sequence). Here the CDR3 DNA reads TGTGCCAGTACCCCCGGGGGGCTCGGCGAAGCTTTCTTT. Translation: CASTPGGLGEAFF.

The chain carries TRBV5-6 and TRBJ2-7, with 12 bases lining up with TRBD2. Germline CDR1 reads SGHDT; CDR2 reads YYEEEE. This CDR3 has 16 residues. V lost 0 bases and J lost 3; bases outside the gene matches: 4. The CDR3 sequence: CASSLAGLAGDYEQYF. CDR3 DNA: TGTGCCAGCAGCTTGGCGGGACTAGCGGGTGACTACGAGCAGTACTTC.

This clone was observed a few times. The chain is built from TRBV15 and TRBJ1-4; D is possibly TRBD1 (5 bases). The CDR3 covers 15 residues. Trimming stripped 3 bases from V and 7 bases from J, with 15 bases between. Germline V gene data show CDR1 as LNHNV and CDR2 as YYDKDF (reference sequence). The CDR3 nucleotides read TGTGCCACCAGCAGCTACAGGTCTAACCTTGAAAAACTGTTTTTT. As protein: CATSSYRSNLEKLFF. The whole variable domain, remainder taken from reference TRBV15 and TRBJ1-4, is DAMVIQNPRYQVTQFGKPVTLSCSQTLNHNVMYWYQQKSSQAPKLLFHYYDKDFNNEADTPDNFQSRRPNTSFCFLDIRSPGLGDTAMYLCATSSYRSNLEKLFFGSGTQLSVL.

The chain has TRBV4-2 and TRBJ1-2; D gene ambiguous. Trimming took off 0 bases at V and 8 bases at J, with 4 bases between the two ends. Germline V gene sequence: CDR1 LGHNA, CDR2 YNFKEQ. This CDR3 region has 11 residues. CDR3 in amino acids: CASSQDQGYTF. CDR3 sequence (DNA): TGTGCCAGCAGCCAAGACCAGGGCTACACCTTC.

The chain combines TRBV10-1 with TRBJ2-1; 8 nucleotides match TRBD2. Germline CDR1 is WNHNN and CDR2 is SYGVQD (reference sequence). CDR3 length: 15 amino acids. The J segment lost 1 base and the V segment lost 4 bases, leaving 3 bases of the junction unmatched. CDR3 protein: CASSGTGGSYNEQFF. For the CDR3, the DNA is TGCGCCAGCAGTGGTACGGGGGGGTCCTACAATGAGCAGTTCTTC.

This clone has just one count. CDR3 in amino acids: CASSWNRDRVSGNTIYF. In DNA form, the CDR3 reads TGTGCCAGCAGCTGGAACCGGGACAGGGTATCCGGAAACACCATATATTTT. The rearrangement joins TRBV7-9 to TRBJ1-3; 9 bases line up with TRBD1. Looked up from germline, CDR1 is SEHNR and CDR2 is FQNEAQ (reference sequence). The CDR3 covers 17 residues. Unmatched junction bases numbered 11, after V lost 4 bases and J lost 4 bases.

The CDR3 nucleotides are TGTGCCAGCAGTGAACTGACTGAAGCTTTCTTT. Translated: CASSELTEAFF. V and J are TRBV2 and TRBJ1-1; no reliable D call. CDR1 and CDR2 (germline): SNHLY, FYNNEI. This CDR3 contains 11 residues. V lost 2 bases to trimming and J lost 5 bases, with 3 bases between them.

V usage is TRBV6-4 and J usage is TRBJ1-1; maybe TRBD1 (6 bases). The CDR3 runs to 11 residues. The ends were cut back, 7 bases at V and 4 bases at J, with 7 bases in the middle. Per germline, CDR1 MRHNA and CDR2 SNTAGT. Written as DNA, the CDR3 is TGTGCCAGCATACAGGGCACTGAAGCTTTCTTT. Its protein is CASIQGTEAFF.

This sequence joins TRBV5-1 and TRBJ2-1; D is possibly TRBD2 (5 bases). Germline CDR1 SGHRS, CDR2 YFSETQ. The CDR3 has 15 amino acids. Trimming removed 0 bases from V and 4 bases from J, with 11 bases in between. In nucleotides, the CDR3 is TGCGCCAGCAGCTTGGAAAGTGGAGGATACAATGAGCAGTTCTTC. This gives the protein CASSLESGGYNEQFF.

The J gene is TRBJ1-1, the V gene TRBV6-1; 10 bases are a match to TRBD1. Trimming cost V 1 base and J 6 bases; bases outside gene matches: 5. The CDR3 covers 15 residues. CDR1 and CDR2 from the germline V gene are MNHNS and SASEGT. The CDR3 DNA sequence: TGTGCCAGCAGTGAAGTAGGGACAGGGGATGCTGAAGCTTTCTTT. Amino acid sequence: CASSEVGTGDAEAFF.

The chain is built from TRBV6-5 and TRBJ1-1; perhaps TRBD1 as D (5 bases). The V end lost 4 bases, the J end lost 6 bases, and 12 bases lay between the germline ends. Germline lookup yields CDR1 MNHEY and CDR2 SVGAGI. The CDR3 length is 13 residues. CDR3 protein: CASSWGRGAEAFF. The CDR3 DNA sequence: TGTGCCAGCAGTTGGGGGAGGGGCGCTGAAGCTTTCTTT.

The genes are TRBV2 and TRBJ2-7; a possible D gene is TRBD1 (5 bases). CDR1 is SNHLY, CDR2 FYNNEI, per germline. This CDR3 contains 12 residues. V was shortened by 6 bases and J by 5 bases, with 11 bases between the two germline ends. This CDR3 reads CASSSQGHEQYF. The CDR3 bases are TGTGCCAGCAGCTCCCAGGGCCACGAGCAGTACTTC.

This clone was found a few times. This chain connects TRBV1 to TRBJ2-5; the table's TRBD2 call for D was not verified on the DNA. TRBV1 is noted as a pseudogene. This CDR3 region has 13 residues. CDR3 residues: CTSTDEGPAHRYF. The CDR3 DNA reads as TGCACCAGCACCGACGAGGGCCCCGCTCACCGATACTTC.

The rearrangement uses TRBV6-6 and TRBJ1-5; a possible D gene is TRBD1 (6 bases). This CDR3 spans 14 amino acids. In germline, CDR1 is MNHNY, CDR2 SVGAGI (reference sequence). Trimming pared 0 bases from V and 5 bases from J, leaving 8 bases between. CDR3 DNA sequence: TGTGCCAGCAGTTACTCGGCAGGGGATCAGCCCCAGCATTTT. Translating it yields CASSYSAGDQPQHF.